This T cell receptor (beta chain) stems from a study of T-cell memory formation after mild COVID-19. Findings and caveats of the study: Day 15 to 85 contracting clones showed balanced CD4/CD8; day 15 to 37 expanders favored CD4+. The appearance of some responding clones in pre-infection memory suggested that cross-reactive memory joined. Researchers report contracting CD4+ clones mostly in CM and EM, with CD8+ clones in EMRA.

In germline, CDR1 is KGHDR, CDR2 SFDVKD. V lost 2 bases and J lost 1, with 10 bases in between. CDR3 length equals 15 residues. It was 5'RACE with constant-segment primers that produced the TCR alpha and TCR beta cDNA libraries, which carried sample barcodes and UMIs. TCRdb ran MiXCR on the 5' RACE reads and lists one entry per CDR3 protein. The sample contains 120,000 to 150,000 distinct CDR3 sequences, under 7% of which appear only once. As to this clonotype: Its antigen remains unknown.

The chain employs TRBV24-1 and TRBJ1-1; D is possibly TRBD1 (5 bases). The sequence was obtained from an adult woman who had mild COVID-19 (a few samples of this study predate the infection). Cell type and time point are not known. The specimen was PBMCs or a T cell subset sorted from them (not recorded which). The CDR3 loop reads CATSDSTVPNTEAFF. For the CDR3, the DNA is TGTGCCACCAGTGATTCGACAGTTCCGAACACTGAAGCTTTCTTT.